The 28 T cell receptor beta chains given below trace back to one sample, sequenced in a study of cytomegalovirus exposure and HLA in healthy donors. PCR employed 60 Vbeta and 13 Jbeta primers. Here immunoSEQ multiplex PCR was the method, and the copy in TCRdb shows in-frame clones only, minus some. Among 180,000 or so clones listed, approximately 9.5% were seen once. Specimen: PBMCs. The receptors were sampled from a young woman in good health and CMV-seropositive.

The V and J genes are TRBV5-1 and TRBJ2-1; 7 bases are a match to TRBD2. This CDR3 comprises 15 residues. Trimming cost V 4 bases and J 3 bases; bases outside gene matches: 7. Per the germline V gene, CDR1 is SGHRS and CDR2 is YFSETQ. The CDR3 region has the DNA TGCGCCAGCAGCGAGAGCGGGACCGACTACAATGAGCAGTTCTTC. Translating gives CASSESGTDYNEQFF.

CDR3 loop: CASSQDREAETHYEQYF. The DNA of the CDR3 is TGTGCCAGCAGTCAAGACAGGGAGGCGGAGACCCACTACGAGCAGTACTTC. The chain is built from TRBV25-1 and TRBJ2-7, with D perhaps TRBD1 (7 bases). V dropped 5 bases and J dropped 3 bases, with 23 bases sitting between them. This CDR3 has 17 residues. Germline-derived CDR1 and CDR2 are MGHDK and SYGVNS.

The rearrangement links TRBV5-1 to TRBJ1-2; 9 bases match TRBD1. Germline CDR1 is SGHRS and CDR2 is YFSETQ. The J segment lost 6 bases and the V segment lost 4 bases, leaving 4 bases of the junction unmatched. The CDR3 sequence is 13 residues long. The CDR3 spells CASSERQGDGYTF. The CDR3 DNA is TGCGCCAGCAGCGAGAGACAGGGGGATGGCTACACCTTC. Variable domain in full (rest from reference TRBV5-1 and TRBJ1-2): KAGVTQTPRYLIKTRGQQVTLSCSPISGHRSVSWYQQTPGQGLQFLFEYFSETQRNKGNFPGRFSGRQFSNSRSEMNVSTLELGDSALYLCASSERQGDGYTFGSGTRLTVV.

This clone came up a few times. The chain uses TRBV4-1 and TRBJ2-7; D not certain. CDR1 is MGHRA and CDR2 is YSYEKL in the germline V gene. The CDR3 has 15 residues. The V and J ends lost 0 bases and 0 bases respectively, with 9 bases between them. As DNA, the CDR3 is TGCGCCAGCAGCCAAGAGTTCGCGAGCTCCTACGAGCAGTACTTC. This sequence encodes CASSQEFASSYEQYF.

The chain is built from TRBV4-2 and TRBJ1-1; 7 bases are a match to TRBD1. CDR3 length: 14 residues. The junction had 7 bases not matched to a gene; V was cut back by 1 base and J by 8 bases. CDR1 LGHNA and CDR2 YNFKEQ come from the germline V gene. CDR3 loop: CASSQVEEDREAFF. In nucleotides, the CDR3 is TGTGCCAGCAGCCAAGTGGAGGAGGACAGGGAAGCTTTCTTT.

The genes are TRBV7-9 and TRBJ2-1; D gene unclear. CDR1 SEHNR and CDR2 FQNEAQ come from the germline V gene (reference sequence). The ends were cut back, 1 base at V and 9 bases at J, with 4 bases in the middle. The CDR3 runs 11 residues. The CDR3 DNA follows: TGTGCCAGCAGCTTAGATCTTGAGCAGTTCTTC. Protein sequence: CASSLDLEQFF.

This clone was found a few times. The chain joins TRBV7-8 to TRBJ1-5; 7 nucleotides agree with TRBD1. Germline CDR1 reads SGHVS; CDR2 reads FQNEAQ. Trimming removed 3 bases from V and 6 bases from J; junction bases left unmatched: 11. The CDR3 spans 16 residues. This chain's CDR3 is CASSFLTGEDGQPQHF. The CDR3 DNA reads as TGTGCCAGCAGCTTTCTTACAGGGGAGGATGGTCAGCCCCAGCATTTT. Looking up the rest from reference TRBV7-8 and TRBJ1-5 gives the full variable domain: GAGVSQSPRYKVAKRGQDVALRCDPISGHVSLFWYQQALGQGPEFLTYFQNEAQLDKSGLPSDRFFAERPEGSVSTLKIQRTQQEDSAVYLCASSFLTGEDGQPQHFGDGTRLSIL.

This rearrangement joins TRBV2 to TRBJ1-2, with D possibly being TRBD1 (6 bases). CDR1 is SNHLY and CDR2 is FYNNEI in the germline V gene. The CDR3 spans 13 residues. The V end was cut by 3 bases, the J end by 6 bases, with 11 bases between. The CDR3 sequence is CASSDRQGNGYTF. The CDR3, as DNA: TGTGCCAGCAGTGATCGTCAGGGGAATGGCTACACCTTC.

The V gene is TRBV6-4, the J gene TRBJ2-2, with 10 bases that match TRBD2. Germline lookup yields CDR1 MRHNA and CDR2 SNTAGT. CDR3 length: 17 residues. The ends lost 6 bases at V and 1 base at J; junction bases unmatched: 8. DNA for the CDR3: TGTGCCAGCAGACCTAGCGGGAGCCCCCTGAACACCGGGGAGCTGTTTTTT. Amino acids: CASRPSGSPLNTGELFF.

This chain uses TRBV7-9 with TRBJ2-7, with 7 bases identical to TRBD2. Germline CDR1 is SEHNR and CDR2 is FQNEAQ (reference sequence). The CDR3 extends over 15 amino acids. V shed 0 bases, J shed 5 bases, and the junction held 7 bases outside the gene matches. This CDR3 is CASSLALLASNEQYF. CDR3 DNA: TGTGCCAGCAGCTTAGCGCTACTAGCGAGCAACGAGCAGTACTTC.

This chain joins TRBV7-9 and TRBJ1-1, with TRBD1 identical over 8 bases. Per germline, CDR1 SEHNR and CDR2 FQNEAQ (reference sequence). This CDR3 spans 14 amino acids. Trimming removed 7 bases from V and 1 base from J; junction bases left unmatched: 5. The CDR3 is CASTQGASNTEAFF. The CDR3 DNA follows: TGTGCCAGCACCCAGGGGGCTTCGAACACTGAAGCTTTCTTT.

This rearrangement joins TRBV19 to TRBJ2-7; TRBD2 aligns across 8 bases. The CDR3 length is 15 residues. Germline CDR1 and CDR2: LNHDA and SQIVND (reference sequence). J lost 2 bases, V lost 7 bases, and 10 bases had no gene match. The CDR3 nucleotides read TGTGCCAGTACCGCAACTAGCGGACCTCCCTACGAGCAGTACTTC. As protein: CASTATSGPPYEQYF.

This clone came up a few times. The chain carries TRBV19 and TRBJ1-2, with 9 bases identical to TRBD1. V dropped 4 bases and J dropped 4; count of bases not matched to a gene: 10. CDR1 is LNHDA, CDR2 SQIVND, per germline (reference sequence). The CDR3 runs to 16 residues. For the CDR3, the DNA is TGTGCCAGTAGTAGGACCGGGACAGGGCTCCCCTATGGCTACACCTTC. Translated: CASSRTGTGLPYGYTF.

The CDR3, as DNA: TGCGCCAGCAGCTTGGTGGAGGAAGAGACCCAGTACTTC. This encodes CASSLVEEETQYF. The chain links TRBV5-1 to TRBJ2-5, with TRBD2 as a possible D gene (5 bases). The V gene's germline CDR1 is SGHRS and CDR2 YFSETQ. V was shortened by 0 bases and J by 3 bases, with 6 bases between the two germline ends. The CDR3 length is 13 residues.

This chain connects TRBV6-5 to TRBJ1-5; 8 bases map to TRBD1. Trimming took 0 bases from V and 4 from J; bases not matched to a gene: 5. CDR3 length: 16 amino acids. Germline V lookup: CDR1 MNHEY, CDR2 SVGAGI. The CDR3 DNA sequence: TGTGCCAGCAGTTACTCAGCACAGGGGGGAAATCAGCCCCAGCATTTT. Amino acid sequence: CASSYSAQGGNQPQHF.

V usage is TRBV21-1 and J usage is TRBJ1-2; the table calls TRBD1, which could not be checked here. TRBV21-1 corresponds to a pseudogene. The CDR3 covers 16 residues. The CDR3 nucleotides are TGTGCCAGCAGCAAAGCGCCGACAGGGGCCAACTATGGCTACACCTTC. This sequence encodes CASSKAPTGANYGYTF.

This clone occurred a few times. The V and J genes are TRBV6-6 and TRBJ2-7; tentatively, D is TRBD2 (6 bases). Per the germline V gene, CDR1 is MNHNY and CDR2 is SVGAGI (reference sequence). The V and J ends lost 0 bases and 3 bases respectively, with 15 bases between them. This CDR3 spans 16 amino acids. CDR3 coding DNA: TGTGCCAGCAGTTACTCGTGGCGGGGCACCCTCTACGAGCAGTACTTC. Translating it yields CASSYSWRGTLYEQYF.

The CDR3 nucleotides are TGTGCCTGGAGTGTACTGGGCAGGTCCTACGAGCAGTACTTC. As protein: CAWSVLGRSYEQYF. The chain links TRBV30 to TRBJ2-7; D is ambiguous. The CDR3 runs to 14 residues. Trimming shortened V by 0 bases and J by 1 base, and 10 bases separated the two germline ends. The germline gives CDR1 GTSNPN, CDR2 SVGIG (reference sequence).

This clone came up a few times. The chain joins TRBV6-1 to TRBJ1-2; D gene uncertain. Trimming pared 2 bases from V and 5 bases from J, leaving 12 bases between. The V gene's germline CDR1 is MNHNS and CDR2 SASEGT. The length of the CDR3 is 14 residues. The CDR3 loop reads CASSELDTIYGYTF. The CDR3 region has the DNA TGTGCCAGCAGTGAATTGGATACTATATATGGCTACACCTTC.

This clone turned up a few times. The chain recombines TRBV18 with TRBJ2-2; weak D call: TRBD1 (5 bases). This CDR3 is 15 amino acids long. The V end was cut by 1 base, the J end by 5 bases, with 11 bases between. Germline CDR1 reads KGHSH; CDR2 reads LQKENI. For the CDR3, the DNA is TGTGCCAGCTCACCACAAGGACAACCGACCGGGGAGCTGTTTTTT. It is translated as CASSPQGQPTGELFF.

This clone was found a few times. The chain is built from TRBV9 and TRBJ1-5; D is unresolved. V lost 0 bases and J 0 bases, leaving 7 bases between the germline ends. The CDR3 spans 15 residues. Germline V gene data show CDR1 as SGDLS and CDR2 as YYNGEE. The CDR3, as DNA: TGTGCCAGCAGCGTAGGTGTCTCTAGCAATCAGCCCCAGCATTTT. Encoded protein: CASSVGVSSNQPQHF.

The chain couples TRBV15 to TRBJ2-2; 11 bases agree with TRBD2. Germline V gene lookup returns CDR1 LNHNV and CDR2 YYDKDF (reference sequence). CDR3 length: 17 residues. J gave up 7 bases and V 0 bases, and 7 bases lay outside the gene matches. Here the CDR3 DNA reads TGTGCCACCAGCAGAGATCGACTAGCGGGATACCACGGGGAGCTGTTTTTT. Its protein product is CATSRDRLAGYHGELFF.

This rearrangement joins TRBV5-1 to TRBJ2-3; 11 bases match TRBD1. In germline, CDR1 is SGHRS, CDR2 YFSETQ. This CDR3 is built from 15 residues. The V segment lost 3 bases and the J segment 3 bases; nucleotides outside the gene matches: 3. CDR3 sequence: CASSWGTGGTDTQYF. The CDR3 DNA reads as TGCGCCAGCAGCTGGGGGACAGGGGGGACAGATACGCAGTATTTT.

In this sample, this clone turned up a few times. The V and J genes are TRBV5-1 and TRBJ2-1; D might be TRBD1 (6 bases). The CDR3 consists of 13 residues. Germline V gene sequence: CDR1 SGHRS, CDR2 YFSETQ. With 0 bases removed from V and 8 bases from J, the gap between germline ends came to 9 bases. CDR3 loop: CASSLDRVDEQFF. The DNA for the CDR3 is TGCGCCAGCAGCTTGGACAGGGTGGATGAGCAGTTCTTC.

The chain joins TRBV7-9 to TRBJ2-7; a weak D match, TRBD1 (6 bases). V gave up 3 bases and J gave up 1 base, with 10 bases separating them. The length of the CDR3 is 14 residues. Per germline, CDR1 SEHNR and CDR2 FQNEAQ (reference sequence). Written as DNA, the CDR3 is TGTGCCAGCAGCTTTGGACAGCAATCCTACGAGCAGTACTTC. Its translation: CASSFGQQSYEQYF.

This clone was counted only a few times. The gene calls are TRBV7-9 and TRBJ2-7, with D possibly TRBD1 on 6 matching bases. The germline CDR1 and CDR2 sequences are SEHNR and FQNEAQ (reference sequence). V was pared by 5 bases and J by 6 bases, with 14 bases between. The CDR3 is 13 amino acids. The chain's CDR3 is CASSTPGAFEQYF. In DNA, the CDR3 is TGTGCCAGCAGCACACCAGGGGCATTCGAGCAGTACTTC.

This clone was seen a handful of times. The same CDR3 is also encoded by other DNA sequences in this sample. The rearrangement uses TRBV20-1 and TRBJ2-7; the match to TRBD2 covers 8 bases. This CDR3 spans 11 amino acids. The germline CDR1 and CDR2 sequences are DFQATT and SNEGSKA (reference sequence). The CDR3 nucleotides are TGCAGCGCCCGGGGGGGCTACGAGCAGTACTTC. Its protein product is CSARGGYEQYF.

This sequence joins TRBV5-6 and TRBJ2-2; 8 bases line up with TRBD2. With V trimmed by 4 bases and J by 8 bases, 13 bases remained unmatched. This CDR3 contains 16 residues. Germline V gene data show CDR1 as SGHDT and CDR2 as YYEEEE. CDR3 protein: CASSVTGTSVMGELFF. CDR3 sequence (DNA): TGTGCCAGCAGCGTGACCGGGACTAGTGTTATGGGGGAGCTGTTTTTT.